The 22 T cell receptor beta chains reported below all come from one sample, sequenced in a study of control samples from healthy donors and cancer patients. Some clones are missing from TCRdb's copy, which holds only in-frame ones; the method was immunoSEQ multiplex PCR. Of 100,000 to 150,000 clones detected, over 75% appear once; the ten largest clones hold 2.5% to 3%. The sequenced material came from blood. Receptors originate from a man aged 35 to 55 in good health.

J is TRBJ1-5 and V is TRBV7-2; 9 nucleotides line up with TRBD1. Germline trimming cut 6 bases from V and 7 bases from J; bases unmatched to any gene: 10. The CDR3 contains 15 residues. Germline V gene sequence: CDR1 SGHTA, CDR2 FQGNSA. CDR3 amino acids: CASRPKGQGWQPQHF. DNA for the CDR3: TGTGCCAGCAGACCCAAAGGACAGGGGTGGCAGCCCCAGCATTTT.

The chain uses TRBV18 and TRBJ2-2; D is uncertain. The germline gives CDR1 KGHSH, CDR2 LQKENI. This CDR3 is 16 amino acids long. Trimming cost V 3 bases and J 0 bases, with 11 bases left between them. CDR3 in amino acids: CASSPAVSANTGELFF. The CDR3 DNA sequence: TGTGCCAGCTCACCGGCAGTATCCGCGAACACCGGGGAGCTGTTTTTT.

The V gene is TRBV6-1, the J gene TRBJ1-6; 9 bases are a match to TRBD1. This CDR3 spans 16 amino acids. V shed 0 bases, J shed 10 bases, and the junction held 7 bases outside the gene matches. Germline V gene sequence: CDR1 MNHNS, CDR2 SASEGT. The CDR3 nucleotides are TGTGCCAGCAGTGAAGCAGGGGGACAGGGTGGCTCACCCCTCCACTTT. It codes for CASSEAGGQGGSPLHF.

This clone was observed a single time. V and J are TRBV30 and TRBJ1-6; perhaps TRBD1 as D (5 bases). Germline V gene lookup returns CDR1 GTSNPN and CDR2 SVGIG (reference sequence). Trimming cost V 0 bases and J 14 bases, with 14 bases left between them. The CDR3 covers 13 residues. The CDR3 region is CAWSVGASSTLHF. CDR3 bases: TGTGCCTGGAGTGTAGGGGCCTCTTCCACCCTCCACTTT.

J is TRBJ2-4 and V is TRBV2; D not certain. Per germline, CDR1 SNHLY and CDR2 FYNNEI. V lost 3 bases to trimming and J lost 2 bases, with 8 bases between them. This CDR3 has 14 residues. The CDR3 DNA reads as TGTGCCAGCAGTGACAGTGGTTCCAAAAACATTCAGTACTTC. This gives the protein CASSDSGSKNIQYF.

V and J are TRBV5-1 and TRBJ2-4, with 9 bases matching TRBD2. This CDR3 has 15 amino acids. Germline V gives CDR1 SGHRS, CDR2 YFSETQ. J gave up 7 bases and V 1 base, and 6 bases lay outside the gene matches. The CDR3 sequence: CASSLRSGGGNIQYF. The CDR3 DNA follows: TGCGCCAGCAGCTTGCGTAGCGGGGGTGGGAACATTCAGTACTTC.

The chain employs TRBV10-1 and TRBJ2-3; 8 nucleotides agree with TRBD2. Germline CDR1 reads WNHNN; CDR2 reads SYGVQD (reference sequence). The CDR3 is 15 residues long. The V and J ends lost 4 bases and 5 bases, in that order; junction bases with no gene match: 8. As DNA, the CDR3 is TGCGCCAGCAGTGTAGGGCGGGGGGCCGGAGATACGCAGTATTTT. This gives the protein CASSVGRGAGDTQYF.

The chain links TRBV2 to TRBJ1-4; no definite D call. The V end lost 4 bases, the J end lost 4 bases, and 10 bases lay between the germline ends. Germline loops: CDR1 SNHLY, CDR2 FYNNEI. The CDR3 is 14 residues long. For the CDR3, the DNA is TGTGCCAGCAGTGGAGGCGCGGTTAATGAAAAACTGTTTTTT. Residues: CASSGGAVNEKLFF.

The chain recombines TRBV5-1 with TRBJ2-7; no firm D call. This CDR3 contains 14 residues. The germline gives CDR1 SGHRS, CDR2 YFSETQ. V was shortened by 1 base and J by 3 bases, with 11 bases between the two germline ends. CDR3: CASSLFGTLYEQYF. The CDR3 bases are TGCGCCAGCAGCTTGTTTGGAACACTCTACGAGCAGTACTTC. The variable domain in full, completed from reference TRBV5-1 and TRBJ2-7, reads KAGVTQTPRYLIKTRGQQVTLSCSPISGHRSVSWYQQTPGQGLQFLFEYFSETQRNKGNFPGRFSGRQFSNSRSEMNVSTLELGDSALYLCASSLFGTLYEQYFGPGTRLTVT.

The genes are TRBV27 and TRBJ1-1, with a tentative D call TRBD1 (6 bases). Germline V lookup: CDR1 MNHEY, CDR2 SMNVEV (reference sequence). This CDR3 has 15 residues. V shed 5 bases and J shed 4 bases, with 17 bases lying between them. DNA of the CDR3: TGTGCCAGCAGTCCTCTACAGGGTAGGGGCACTGAAGCTTTCTTT. It is translated as CASSPLQGRGTEAFF.

The chain couples TRBV5-6 to TRBJ1-1, with D maybe TRBD1 (5 bases). V was pared by 1 base and J by 9 bases, with 10 bases between. This CDR3 has 12 residues. Germline V gene data show CDR1 as SGHDT and CDR2 as YYEEEE. The CDR3 DNA is TGTGCCAGCAGCTTGTTTCAGGGAAAAGCTTTCTTT. Translating it yields CASSLFQGKAFF. The whole variable domain, filled in from reference TRBV5-6 and TRBJ1-1, reads DAGVTQSPTHLIKTRGQQVTLRCSPKSGHDTVSWYQQALGQGPQFIFQYYEEEERQRGNFPDRFSGHQFPNYSSELNVNALLLGDSALYLCASSLFQGKAFFGQGTRLTVV.

This clone has more than one count but fewer than ten. The chain has TRBV11-3 and TRBJ1-6, with unresolved D. CDR1 SGHNT and CDR2 YENEEA come from the germline V gene. CDR3 length equals 13 residues. Trimming stripped 5 bases from V and 1 base from J, with 3 bases between. The CDR3 sequence: CASSVSYNSPLHF. DNA of the CDR3: TGTGCCAGCAGCGTATCCTATAATTCACCCCTCCACTTT.

This chain joins TRBV11-2 and TRBJ1-2, with 7 bases aligning to TRBD1. Germline CDR1 SGHAT, CDR2 FQNNGV. This CDR3 region has 14 residues. J was trimmed by 4 bases and V by 5 bases; bases with no gene match: 7. This CDR3 reads CASSRTGVGYGYTF. In nucleotides, the CDR3 is TGTGCCAGCAGCCGAACAGGGGTAGGCTATGGCTACACCTTC.

This chain joins TRBV5-6 and TRBJ2-2; D perhaps matches TRBD2 (5 bases). Germline V gene data show CDR1 as SGHDT and CDR2 as YYEEEE. The V and J ends lost 8 bases and 3 bases respectively, with 11 bases between them. The CDR3 is 13 residues long. Written as DNA, the CDR3 is TGTGCCAGTCGGGGTTTATACACCGGGGAGCTGTTTTTT. Translation: CASRGLYTGELFF.

The CDR3 loop reads CASSLGVGQGVGYGYTF. The CDR3 DNA is TGTGCCAGCAGCTTAGGCGTGGGACAGGGGGTAGGGTATGGCTACACCTTC. The chain employs TRBV13 and TRBJ1-2, with 11 nucleotides matching TRBD1. The trim removed 0 bases at V and 5 bases at J, leaving 8 bases unmatched. CDR3 size: 17 residues. The germline V gene has CDR1 PRHDT and CDR2 FYEKMQ (reference sequence). The full variable domain, its missing parts supplied by reference TRBV13 and TRBJ1-2, is AAGVIQSPRHLIKEKRETATLKCYPIPRHDTVYWYQQGPGQDPQFLISFYEKMQSDKGSIPDRFSAQQFSDYHSELNMSSLELGDSALYFCASSLGVGQGVGYGYTFGSGTRLTVV.

This chain links TRBV19 with TRBJ2-7; D may be TRBD2 (5 bases). The CDR3 sequence is 15 residues long. Trimming took off 3 bases at V and 6 bases at J, with 18 bases between the two ends. Germline lookup yields CDR1 LNHDA and CDR2 SQIVND (reference sequence). CDR3 residues: CASSMYGLVHGEQYF. As DNA, the CDR3 is TGTGCCAGTAGTATGTACGGACTTGTCCACGGCGAGCAGTACTTC.

The DNA for the CDR3 is TGTGCCAGCAGCTTATTCGCTGCGGGGGTCATCTACAATGAGCAGTTCTTC. It encodes CASSLFAAGVIYNEQFF. The chain recombines TRBV7-2 with TRBJ2-1; 7 nucleotides align to TRBD2. V was clipped by 2 bases and J by 3 bases; unmatched bases: 10. The CDR3 totals 17 residues. In germline, CDR1 is SGHTA, CDR2 FQGNSA.

The V call is TRBV24-1, the J call TRBJ2-7, with 7 bases fitting TRBD2. J lost 0 bases, V lost 5 bases, and 3 bases had no gene match. The germline CDR1 and CDR2 sequences are KGHDR and SFDVKD. The CDR3 length is 14 residues. The CDR3 here is CATSGGGSSYEQYF. The CDR3 DNA sequence: TGTGCCACCAGTGGGGGCGGGAGCTCCTACGAGCAGTACTTC.

The rearrangement links TRBV6-5 to TRBJ1-5; D remains unclear. V lost 6 bases and J 1 base, leaving 10 bases between the germline ends. Looked up from germline, CDR1 is MNHEY and CDR2 is SVGAGI. CDR3 length equals 14 residues. As DNA, the CDR3 is TGTGCCAGCAGCGCAAGGTTAAGCAATCAGCCCCAGCATTTT. Protein: CASSARLSNQPQHF.

The chain employs TRBV5-4 and TRBJ2-1; TRBD1 might be the D (6 bases). This CDR3 has 13 residues. Trimming removed 0 bases from V and 8 bases from J, with 9 bases in between. Germline V gene lookup returns CDR1 SGHNT and CDR2 YYREEE (reference sequence). DNA for the CDR3: TGTGCCAGCAGCTTGGACAGGGTCGATGAGCAGTTCTTC. Its translation is CASSLDRVDEQFF.

The rearrangement links TRBV5-6 to TRBJ2-7, with a possible D match to TRBD2 (6 bases). Germline V gene sequence: CDR1 SGHDT, CDR2 YYEEEE. The CDR3 consists of 14 residues. Trimming cost V 6 bases and J 2 bases, with 15 bases left between them. CDR3 nucleotides: TGTGCCAGCAACCCCACTCCGGGGGCCTACGAGCAGTACTTC. Translation: CASNPTPGAYEQYF.

This clone came up once. The chain is built from TRBV4-2 and TRBJ1-6; the D gene is possibly TRBD1 (6 bases). The V gene lost 1 base and the J gene lost 10 bases, with 14 bases spanning the gap. CDR3 length: 15 amino acids. Germline V gene data show CDR1 as LGHNA and CDR2 as YNFKEQ. CDR3 protein: CASSQGGAGRSPLHF. CDR3 coding DNA: TGTGCCAGCAGCCAAGGGGGGGCGGGTAGGTCACCCCTCCACTTT.